The source of this T cell receptor beta chain is a study of blood T cell repertoires in COVID-19. V was clipped by 6 bases and J by 2 bases, with 13 bases between them. The germline V gene encodes CDR1 SQVTM and CDR2 ANQGSEA. This CDR3 is built from 13 residues. Data came from immunoSEQ multiplex PCR; TCRdb stores just in-frame clones and leaves some out. The sample consists of 150,000 to 200,000 clones, 88% of them appearing once. The receptor's source is a human donor in a cohort sampled during active COVID-19. The material sequenced was peripheral blood. The V call is TRBV29-1, the J call TRBJ2-5; D is unresolved. Here the CDR3 reads CSVNPQFQETQYF. The CDR3, as DNA: TGCAGCGTGAACCCGCAGTTTCAAGAGACCCAGTACTTC.